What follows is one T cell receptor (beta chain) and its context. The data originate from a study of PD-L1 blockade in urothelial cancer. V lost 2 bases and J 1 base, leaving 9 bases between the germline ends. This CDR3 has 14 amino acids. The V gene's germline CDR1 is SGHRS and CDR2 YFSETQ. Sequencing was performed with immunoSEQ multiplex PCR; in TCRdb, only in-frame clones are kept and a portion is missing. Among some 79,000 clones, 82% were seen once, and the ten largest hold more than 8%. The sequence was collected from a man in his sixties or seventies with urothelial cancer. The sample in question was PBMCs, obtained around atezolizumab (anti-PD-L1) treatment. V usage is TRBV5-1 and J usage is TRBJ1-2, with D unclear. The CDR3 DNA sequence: TGCGCCAGCAGCTTAACGGGTAATAACTATGGCTACACCTTC. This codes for CASSLTGNNYGYTF.